This T cell receptor beta chain was sequenced in a study of blood T cell repertoires in COVID-19. As for the study in general: The United States, Italy and Spain supplied acute and convalescent COVID-19 samples. T cells, B-cell-depleted T cells, or PBMCs supplied cDNA or gDNA.

The germline V and J ends were trimmed by 2 bases and 7 bases, with 6 bases remaining between them. The CDR3 covers 11 residues. From germline, CDR1 is KGHSH and CDR2 LQKENI. This clone showed up just a few times. Distinct nucleotide sequences in the sample also encode this CDR3. Authors' data handling: Reference gene primers were amplified, and this amplification served to estimate nucleated cell counts. Using immunoSEQ multiplex PCR, the repertoire was profiled, and TCRdb retains in-frame clones only, with some absent. That table gives V, J and clone size, and the DNA gave D and trimming. The sample yields tens of thousands of clones, around 81% seen once.

The sequenced sample was peripheral blood. The receptor was derived from a woman aged 55-70 years with acute or convalescent COVID-19. The V gene is TRBV18, the J gene TRBJ2-7; D may be TRBD2 (6 bases). The CDR3 region is CASSPGREQYF. The CDR3 DNA reads TGTGCCAGCTCACCAGGGAGGGAGCAGTACTTC.